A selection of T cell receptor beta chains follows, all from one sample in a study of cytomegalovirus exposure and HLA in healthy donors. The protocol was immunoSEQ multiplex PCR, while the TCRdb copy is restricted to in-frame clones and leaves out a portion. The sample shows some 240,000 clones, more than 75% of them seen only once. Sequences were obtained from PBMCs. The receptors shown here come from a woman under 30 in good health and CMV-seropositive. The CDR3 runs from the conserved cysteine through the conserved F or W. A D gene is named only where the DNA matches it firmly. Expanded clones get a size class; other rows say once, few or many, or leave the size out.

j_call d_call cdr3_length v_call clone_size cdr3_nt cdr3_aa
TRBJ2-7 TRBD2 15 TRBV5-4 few TGTGCCAGCAGCGCCGGAGCGGGAGGATACTACGAGCAGTACTTC CASSAGAGGYYEQYF
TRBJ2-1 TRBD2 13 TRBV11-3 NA TGTGCCAGCAGGAGGCGGGGGGAAAATGAGCAGTTCTTC CASRRRGENEQFF
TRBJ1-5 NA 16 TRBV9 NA TGTGCCAGCAGCCCAGGGGCAGAGAATAGCAATCAGCCCCAGCATTTT CASSPGAENSNQPQHF
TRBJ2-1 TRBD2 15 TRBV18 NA TGTGCCAGCTCATACGGGACTAGCGGGAGGGATGAGCAGTTCTTC CASSYGTSGRDEQFF
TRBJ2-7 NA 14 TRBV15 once TGTGCCACCAGCAGAGATAAGGGGATCCACGAGCAGTACTTC CATSRDKGIHEQYF
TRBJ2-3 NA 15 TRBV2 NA TGTGCCAGCAGGGAGACAGGAGGCCCCACAGATACGCAGTATTTT CASRETGGPTDTQYF
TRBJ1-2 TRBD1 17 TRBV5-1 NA TGCGCCAGCAGTGAGACAGGGGGCGCGATGATTGTCTATGGCTACACCTTC CASSETGGAMIVYGYTF
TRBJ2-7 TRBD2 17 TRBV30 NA TGTGCCTGGGGCTCCCGCATCCATACTAGCGGGAAGGGCGAGCAGTACTTC CAWGSRIHTSGKGEQYF
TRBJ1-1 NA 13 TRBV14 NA TGTGCCAGCAGCCCAAGGGGAAGGGCTGAAGCTTTCTTT CASSPRGRAEAFF
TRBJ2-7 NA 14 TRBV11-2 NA TGTGCCAGCAGCTTAGGGCCTCAAATCTACGAGCAGTACTTC CASSLGPQIYEQYF
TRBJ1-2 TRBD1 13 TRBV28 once TGTGCCAGCAGGAGACAGGGGAACTATGGCTACACCTTC CASRRQGNYGYTF
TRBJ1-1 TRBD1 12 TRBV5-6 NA TGTGCCAGCAGCGCCCAGGGGGCCGGGGCTTTCTTT CASSAQGAGAFF
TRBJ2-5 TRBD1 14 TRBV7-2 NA TGTGCCAGCACCACCGGAAGGGGGCGAGAGACCCAGTACTTC CASTTGRGRETQYF
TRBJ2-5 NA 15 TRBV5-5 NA NA CASSSPSGRGETQYF
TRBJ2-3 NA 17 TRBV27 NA TGTGCCAGCAGTCCCCGACAGGGAGGATATAGCACAGATACGCAGTATTTT CASSPRQGGYSTDTQYF
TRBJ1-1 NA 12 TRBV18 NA TGTGCCAGCTCAACAGCGGGCCTTGAAGCTTTCTTT CASSTAGLEAFF
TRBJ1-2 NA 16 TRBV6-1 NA TGTGCCAGCAGTGATAAAATTCCGGGACAAAACTATGGCTACACCTTC CASSDKIPGQNYGYTF
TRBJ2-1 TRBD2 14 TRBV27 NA TGTGCCAGCACTCTAGCGGGAGGGGGCAATGAGCAGTTCTTC CASTLAGGGNEQFF
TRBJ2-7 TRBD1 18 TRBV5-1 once TGCGCCAGCAGAGGACAGGGTGATAAGCGGGCGAACTCCTACGAGCAGTACTTC CASRGQGDKRANSYEQYF
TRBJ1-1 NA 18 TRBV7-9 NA TGTGCCAGCAGCTTAACCCCGGGGGGGGGAGACAGGAACACTGAAGCTTTCTTT CASSLTPGGGDRNTEAFF
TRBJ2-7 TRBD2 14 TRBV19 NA TGTGCCAGTAGGGAACAAGCGGGAGTCTACGAGCAGTACTTC CASREQAGVYEQYF
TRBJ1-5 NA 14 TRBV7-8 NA TGTGCCAGCAGCTTAGCGGGCCTCAATCAGCCCCAGCATTTT CASSLAGLNQPQHF
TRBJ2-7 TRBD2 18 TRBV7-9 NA TGTGCCAGCAGCTTACCTAGAGAAGGACTAGCGGGAACCTACGAGCAGTACTTC CASSLPREGLAGTYEQYF
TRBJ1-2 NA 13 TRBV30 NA TGTGCCTGGAGTGCCCGGGAGAACTATGGCTACACCTTC CAWSARENYGYTF
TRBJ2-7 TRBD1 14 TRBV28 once TGTGCCAGCAGCCAGTGGACAGGGGTCTACGAGCAGTACTTC CASSQWTGVYEQYF
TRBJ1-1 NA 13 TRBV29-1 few TGCAGCGCTCCCACAGGGCGGAACACTGAAGCTTTCTTT CSAPTGRNTEAFF
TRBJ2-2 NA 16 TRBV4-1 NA TGCGCCAGCAGCCTCCCTTACAGGGTCCCGACCGGGGAGCTGTTTTTT CASSLPYRVPTGELFF
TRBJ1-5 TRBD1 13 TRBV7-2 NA TGTGCCAGCAGCTTAAACAGGGGGCAGCCCCAGCATTTT CASSLNRGQPQHF
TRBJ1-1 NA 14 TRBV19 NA TGTGCCAGTAGTATTTTGCGACAGGACGCTGAAGCTTTCTTT CASSILRQDAEAFF
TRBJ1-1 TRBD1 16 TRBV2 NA TGTGCCAGCAGATCCATTCAACCGGGACAGACCCCTGAAGCTTTCTTT CASRSIQPGQTPEAFF
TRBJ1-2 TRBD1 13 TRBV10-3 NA TGTGCCATCAGGGGGAGACAGGGGTGGGACTCCACCTTC CAIRGRQGWDSTF
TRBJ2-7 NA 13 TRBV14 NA TGTGCCAGCAGCCCCTTCGGGGGCTACGAGCAGTACTTC CASSPFGGYEQYF
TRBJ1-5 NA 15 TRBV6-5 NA TGTGCCAGCAGTCTCAATACACCCGCCGGGCAGCCCCAGCATTTT CASSLNTPAGQPQHF
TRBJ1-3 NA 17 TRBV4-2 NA TGTGCCAGCAGCCAAGACGCGGCCAGATGGTATGGAAACACCATATATTTT CASSQDAARWYGNTIYF
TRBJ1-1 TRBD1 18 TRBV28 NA TGTGCCAGCAGTTCCTCCAAGGACAGGCTTCCCTTGAACACTGAAGCTTTCTTT CASSSSKDRLPLNTEAFF
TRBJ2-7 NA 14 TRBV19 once TGTGCCAGTACCGGGACACCGACCTCCTACGAGCAGTACTTC CASTGTPTSYEQYF
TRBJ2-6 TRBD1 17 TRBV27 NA TGTGCCAGCAGTTTCACAGGGGCGGTCTCTGGGGCCAACGTCCTGACTTTC CASSFTGAVSGANVLTF
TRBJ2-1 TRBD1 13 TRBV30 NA TGTGCCTGGAGTAACAGGGGAGTGGGTGAGCAGTTCTTC CAWSNRGVGEQFF
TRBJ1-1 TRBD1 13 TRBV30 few TGTGCCTGGAGTGTGGGACAGACTACCTTAGCTTTCTTT CAWSVGQTTLAFF
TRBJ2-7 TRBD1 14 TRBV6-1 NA TGTGCCGGAAATTACAGGGGATTACCCTACGAGCAGTACTTC CAGNYRGLPYEQYF
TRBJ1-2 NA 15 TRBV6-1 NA TGTGCCAGCAACGTTGGCGGATCAGCTAACTATGGCTACACCTTC CASNVGGSANYGYTF